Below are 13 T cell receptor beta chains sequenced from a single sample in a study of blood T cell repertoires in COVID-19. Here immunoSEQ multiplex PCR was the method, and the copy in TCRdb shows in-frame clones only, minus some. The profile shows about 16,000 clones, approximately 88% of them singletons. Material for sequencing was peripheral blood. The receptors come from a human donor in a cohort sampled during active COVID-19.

CDR3 DNA: TGTGCCAGCAGTTACTCGGTGGGCCGACAGGGAAACACCATATATTTT. Protein product: CASSYSVGRQGNTIYF. The J gene is TRBJ1-3, the V gene TRBV6-6; D may be TRBD1 (5 bases). Germline CDR1 reads MNHNY; CDR2 reads SVGAGI (reference sequence). Deletions cut 0 bases from V and 4 bases from J, with 13 bases between. This CDR3 contains 16 residues.

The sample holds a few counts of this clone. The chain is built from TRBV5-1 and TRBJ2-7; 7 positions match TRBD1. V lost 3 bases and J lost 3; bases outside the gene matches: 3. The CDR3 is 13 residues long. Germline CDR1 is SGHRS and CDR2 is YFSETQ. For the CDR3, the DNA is TGCGCCAGCAGCTCGCGGACAGGCTACGAGCAGTACTTC. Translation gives CASSSRTGYEQYF.

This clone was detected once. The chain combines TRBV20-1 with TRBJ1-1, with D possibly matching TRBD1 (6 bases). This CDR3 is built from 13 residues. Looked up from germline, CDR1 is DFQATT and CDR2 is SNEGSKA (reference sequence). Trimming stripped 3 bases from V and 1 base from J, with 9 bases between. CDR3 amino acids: CSASVGANTEAFF. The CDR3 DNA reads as TGCAGTGCTAGTGTGGGGGCGAACACTGAAGCTTTCTTT.

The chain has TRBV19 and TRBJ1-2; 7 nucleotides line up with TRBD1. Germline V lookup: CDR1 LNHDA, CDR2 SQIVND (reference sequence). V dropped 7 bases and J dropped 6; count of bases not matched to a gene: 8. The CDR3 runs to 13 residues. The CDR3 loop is CASTPDRDHGYTF. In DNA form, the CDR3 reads TGTGCCAGTACCCCCGACAGGGATCATGGCTACACCTTC.

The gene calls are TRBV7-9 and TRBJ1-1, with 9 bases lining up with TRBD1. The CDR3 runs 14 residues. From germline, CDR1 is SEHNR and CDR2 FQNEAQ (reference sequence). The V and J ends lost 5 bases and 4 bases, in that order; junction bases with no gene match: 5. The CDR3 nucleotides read TGTGCCAGCAGCGGACAGGGGTATGGCACTGAAGCTTTCTTT. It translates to CASSGQGYGTEAFF.

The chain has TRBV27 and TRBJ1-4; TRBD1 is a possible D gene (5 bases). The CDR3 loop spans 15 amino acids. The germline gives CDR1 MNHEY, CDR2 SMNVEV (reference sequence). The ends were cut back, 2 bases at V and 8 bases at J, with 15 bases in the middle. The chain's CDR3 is CASSLGGAGWEKLFF. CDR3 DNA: TGTGCCAGCAGTTTAGGAGGGGCGGGATGGGAAAAACTGTTTTTT. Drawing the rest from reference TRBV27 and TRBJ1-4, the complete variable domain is EAQVTQNPRYLITVTGKKLTVTCSQNMNHEYMSWYRQDPGLGLRQIYYSMNVEVTDKGDVPEGYKVSRKEKRNFPLILESPSPNQTSLYFCASSLGGAGWEKLFFGSGTQLSVL.

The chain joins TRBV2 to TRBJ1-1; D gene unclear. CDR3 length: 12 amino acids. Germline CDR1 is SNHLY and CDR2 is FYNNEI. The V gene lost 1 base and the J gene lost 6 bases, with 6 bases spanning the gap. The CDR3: CASSEERSEAFF. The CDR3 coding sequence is TGTGCCAGCAGTGAAGAGCGTTCTGAAGCTTTCTTT.

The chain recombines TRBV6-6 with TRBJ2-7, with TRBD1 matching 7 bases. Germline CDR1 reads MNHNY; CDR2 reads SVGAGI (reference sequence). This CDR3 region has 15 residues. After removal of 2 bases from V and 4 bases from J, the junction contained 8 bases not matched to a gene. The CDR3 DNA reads TGTGCCAGCAGTTACGTTAGGGGGCCAAAGTACGAGCAGTACTTC. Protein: CASSYVRGPKYEQYF.

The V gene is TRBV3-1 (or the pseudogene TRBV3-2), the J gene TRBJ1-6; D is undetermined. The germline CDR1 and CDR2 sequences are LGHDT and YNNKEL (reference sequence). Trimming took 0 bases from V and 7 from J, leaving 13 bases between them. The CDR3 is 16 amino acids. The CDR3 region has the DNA TGTGCCAGCAGCCAAGATGGAGTCCTGCCCAATTCACCCCTCCACTTT. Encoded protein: CASSQDGVLPNSPLHF.

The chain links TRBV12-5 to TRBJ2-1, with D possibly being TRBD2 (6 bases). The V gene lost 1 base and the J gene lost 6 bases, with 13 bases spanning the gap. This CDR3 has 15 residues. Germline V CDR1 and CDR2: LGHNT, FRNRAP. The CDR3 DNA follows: TGTGCTAGTGGTTTGGCGAGACTAGTCGGCAATGAGCAGTTCTTC. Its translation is CASGLARLVGNEQFF.

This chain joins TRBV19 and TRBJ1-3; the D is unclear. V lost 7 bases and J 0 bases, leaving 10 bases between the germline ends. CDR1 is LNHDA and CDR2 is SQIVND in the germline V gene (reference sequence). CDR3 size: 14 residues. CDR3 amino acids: CASTQFSSGNTIYF. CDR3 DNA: TGTGCCAGTACCCAGTTTTCCTCTGGAAACACCATATATTTT.

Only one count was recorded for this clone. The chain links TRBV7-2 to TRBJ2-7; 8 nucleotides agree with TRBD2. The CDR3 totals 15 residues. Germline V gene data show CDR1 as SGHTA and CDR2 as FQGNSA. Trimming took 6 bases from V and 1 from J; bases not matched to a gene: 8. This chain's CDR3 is CASSYRLAPSYEQYF. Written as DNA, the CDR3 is TGTGCCAGCAGTTACCGACTAGCGCCTTCCTACGAGCAGTACTTC. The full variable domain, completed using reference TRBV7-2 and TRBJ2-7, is GAGVSQSPSNKVTEKGKDVELRCDPISGHTALYWYRQSLGQGLEFLIYFQGNSAPDKSGLPSDRFSAERTGGSVSTLTIQRTQQEDSAVYLCASSYRLAPSYEQYFGPGTRLTVT.

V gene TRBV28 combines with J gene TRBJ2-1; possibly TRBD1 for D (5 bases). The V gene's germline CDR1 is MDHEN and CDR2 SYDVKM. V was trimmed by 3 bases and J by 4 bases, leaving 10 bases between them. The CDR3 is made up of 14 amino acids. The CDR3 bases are TGTGCCAGCAGTTTTTCACAGGCGTACAATGAGCAGTTCTTC. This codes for CASSFSQAYNEQFF.